The rows below give T cell receptor beta chains drawn from one sample of a study of blood T cell repertoires in COVID-19. Sequencing used immunoSEQ multiplex PCR; TCRdb keeps in-frame clones, though not all of them. Found here are some 46,000 clones, over 75% of them singletons; the top ten hold 20% to 25%. The material sequenced was peripheral blood. The receptors originated from a woman aged 55-70 years with acute or convalescent COVID-19. Both conserved end residues are part of each CDR3. D genes are given only for firm matches. Where a row states a size, it is once, few, many or the class of an expanded clone; other rows omit it.

J | V | D | size | DNA | CDR3
TRBJ2-2 | TRBV2 | . | . | TGTGCCAGCAGTCAGACAGGGAACACCGGGGAGCTGTTTTTT | CASSQTGNTGELFF
TRBJ1-5 | TRBV6-5 | . | . | TGTGCCAGCTCACTTCAAGGGGTTTTTCAGCCCCAGCATTTT | CASSLQGVFQPQHF
TRBJ1-4 | TRBV9 | TRBD1 | . | TGTGCCAGCAGCCCCCCGGGACAGGGGGCTGAAAAACTGTTTTTT | CASSPPGQGAEKLFF
TRBJ1-1 | TRBV30 | . | . | TGTGCCTGGATCCGAATACAGGGTGGGCACACTGAAGCTTTCTTT | CAWIRIQGGHTEAFF
TRBJ1-4 | TRBV6-5 | TRBD1 | . | TGTGCCAGCAGGAGGGACAGGTCGGGTGAAAAACTGTTTTTT | CASRRDRSGEKLFF
TRBJ2-3 | TRBV6-5 | TRBD1 | . | TGTGCCAGCAGTTACTTAAACAGGGGGCGCCCAGATACGCAGTATTTT | CASSYLNRGRPDTQYF
TRBJ2-7 | TRBV5-5 | TRBD2 | once | TGTGCCAGCAGCTTGGCTAGCGGGGGCTTACCCTACGAGCAGTACTTC | CASSLASGGLPYEQYF
TRBJ2-2 | TRBV7-9 | . | many | TGTGCCAGCAGCCCTCTCACCGGGGAGCTGTTTTTT | CASSPLTGELFF
TRBJ1-6 | TRBV7-8 | . | . | TGTGCCAGCAGATCCGCTTTCGAGTATAATTCACCCCTCCACTTT | CASRSAFEYNSPLHF
TRBJ1-6 | TRBV6-5 | . | . | TGTGCCAGCAGTTACCAGGATGGACCCCTCCACTTT | CASSYQDGPLHF
TRBJ2-7 | TRBV4-3 | . | few | TGCGCCAGCAGCCAAGACGGCTACGAGCAGTACTTC | CASSQDGYEQYF
TRBJ2-2 | TRBV12-5 | . | . | TGTGCTAGTGGTTTAATGGGGGCGGACACCGGGGAGCTGTTTTTT | CASGLMGADTGELFF
TRBJ1-1 | TRBV20-1 | . | . | TGCAATCCCACGGGGAACACTGAAGCTTTCTTT | CNPTGNTEAFF
TRBJ1-1 | TRBV5-1 | . | . | TGCGCCAGCAGTAGGGGTAACACTGAAGCTTTCTTT | CASSRGNTEAFF
TRBJ1-6 | TRBV5-1 | . | . | TGCGCCAGCAGCCAGAAGACAGGCCCGAGCTCCTATAATTCACCCCTCCACTTT | CASSQKTGPSSYNSPLHF
TRBJ2-2 | TRBV2 | TRBD1 | . | TGTGCCAGCAGCTCCGACAGGGACGGGGAGCTGTTTTTT | CASSSDRDGELFF
TRBJ1-5 | TRBV6-6 | TRBD1 | . | TGTGCCAGCAGTCCCGTGACAGGGACTCAGCCCCAGCATTTT | CASSPVTGTQPQHF
TRBJ1-2 | TRBV5-1 | . | . | TGCGCCAGCAGCTTGGCCGCGGGAATAGGCTATGGCTACACCTTC | CASSLAAGIGYGYTF
TRBJ2-7 | TRBV19 | . | . | TGTGCCAGTAGTATAGATCCAGGGACAAACTACGAGCAGTACTTC | CASSIDPGTNYEQYF
TRBJ2-3 | TRBV29-1 | . | . | TGCAGCGTTGAGGGCGGGACCGACCACAGAGATACGCAGTATTTT | CSVEGGTDHRDTQYF
TRBJ1-1 | TRBV12-5 | TRBD1 | . | TGTGCTAGTGTGGGACAGATGAACACTGAAGCTTTCTTT | CASVGQMNTEAFF
TRBJ1-6 | TRBV3-1/TRBV3-2 | . | . | TGTGCCAGCAGCCAAGCGAGTTCACCCCTCCACTTT | CASSQASSPLHF
TRBJ1-1 | TRBV27 | . | . | TGTGCCAGCAGTTTAGCAAGTGGGGGGGCCACTGAAGCTTTCTTT | CASSLASGGATEAFF
TRBJ1-1 | TRBV27 | TRBD1 | . | TGTGCCAGCAGTTTAACGAGGGGGCAAGCTTTCTTT | CASSLTRGQAFF